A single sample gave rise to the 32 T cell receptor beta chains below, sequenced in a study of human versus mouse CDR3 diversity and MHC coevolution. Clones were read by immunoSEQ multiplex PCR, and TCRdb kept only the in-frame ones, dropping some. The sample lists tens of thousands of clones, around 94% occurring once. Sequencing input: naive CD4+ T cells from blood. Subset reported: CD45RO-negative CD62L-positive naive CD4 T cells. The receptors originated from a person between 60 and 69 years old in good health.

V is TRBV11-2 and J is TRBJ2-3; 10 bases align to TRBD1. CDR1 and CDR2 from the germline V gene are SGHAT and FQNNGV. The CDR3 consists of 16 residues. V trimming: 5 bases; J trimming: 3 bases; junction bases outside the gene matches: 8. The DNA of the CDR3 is TGTGCCAGCAGCGGCGTGACAGGGGGCGGAACAGATACGCAGTATTTT. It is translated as CASSGVTGGGTDTQYF.

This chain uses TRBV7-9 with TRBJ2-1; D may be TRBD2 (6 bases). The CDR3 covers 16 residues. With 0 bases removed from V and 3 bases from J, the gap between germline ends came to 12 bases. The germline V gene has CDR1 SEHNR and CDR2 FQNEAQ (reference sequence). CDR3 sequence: CASSLAQAGFYNEQFF. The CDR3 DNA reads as TGTGCCAGCAGCTTAGCGCAGGCGGGATTCTACAATGAGCAGTTCTTC.

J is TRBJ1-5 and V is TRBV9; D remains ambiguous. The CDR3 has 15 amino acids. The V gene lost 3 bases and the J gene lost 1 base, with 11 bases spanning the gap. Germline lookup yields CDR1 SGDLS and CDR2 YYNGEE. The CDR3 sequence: CASSALGGSNQPQHF. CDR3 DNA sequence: TGTGCCAGCAGCGCTCTAGGAGGGAGCAATCAGCCCCAGCATTTT.

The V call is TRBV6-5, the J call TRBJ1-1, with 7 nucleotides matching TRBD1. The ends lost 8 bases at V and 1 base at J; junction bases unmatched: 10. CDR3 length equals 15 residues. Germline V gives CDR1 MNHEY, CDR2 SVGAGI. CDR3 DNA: TGTGCCAGCCTAAAACCCGGGACAGCGAACACTGAAGCTTTCTTT. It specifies CASLKPGTANTEAFF.

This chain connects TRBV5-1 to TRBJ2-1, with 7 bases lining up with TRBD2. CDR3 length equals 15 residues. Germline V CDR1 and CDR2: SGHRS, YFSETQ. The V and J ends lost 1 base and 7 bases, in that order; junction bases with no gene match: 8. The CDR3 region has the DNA TGCGCCAGCAGCTTGTGGGCGGGAGCAGGAAATGAGCAGTTCTTC. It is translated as CASSLWAGAGNEQFF.

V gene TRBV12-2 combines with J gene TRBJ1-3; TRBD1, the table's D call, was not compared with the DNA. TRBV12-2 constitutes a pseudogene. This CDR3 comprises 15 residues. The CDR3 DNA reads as TGTGCAAGTCGTCGTGACACTTACTCTGGAAACACCATATATTTT. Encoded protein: CASRRDTYSGNTIYF.

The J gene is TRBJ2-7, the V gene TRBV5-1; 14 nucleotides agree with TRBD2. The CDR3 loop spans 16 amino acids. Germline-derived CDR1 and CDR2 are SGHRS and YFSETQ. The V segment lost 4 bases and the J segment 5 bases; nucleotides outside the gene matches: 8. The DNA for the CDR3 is TGCGCCAGCAGCCCGGGACTAGCGGGAGTGAAGAACGAGCAGTACTTC. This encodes CASSPGLAGVKNEQYF.

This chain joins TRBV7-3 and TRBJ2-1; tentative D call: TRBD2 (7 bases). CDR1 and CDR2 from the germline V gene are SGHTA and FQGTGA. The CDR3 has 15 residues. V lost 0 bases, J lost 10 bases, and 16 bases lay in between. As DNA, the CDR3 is TGTGCCAGCAGCTTAACCCAACAGGGAGGGCGAGAGCAGTTCTTC. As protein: CASSLTQQGGREQFF.

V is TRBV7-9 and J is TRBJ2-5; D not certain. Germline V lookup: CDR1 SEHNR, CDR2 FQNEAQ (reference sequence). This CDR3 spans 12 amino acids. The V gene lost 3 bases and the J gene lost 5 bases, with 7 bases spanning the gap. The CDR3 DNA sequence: TGTGCCAGCAGCTTGGTCGGGGAGACCCAGTACTTC. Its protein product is CASSLVGETQYF.

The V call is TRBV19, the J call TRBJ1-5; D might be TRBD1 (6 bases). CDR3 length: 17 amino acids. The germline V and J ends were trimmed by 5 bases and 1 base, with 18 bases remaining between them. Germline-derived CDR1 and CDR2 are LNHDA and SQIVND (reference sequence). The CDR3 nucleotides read TGTGCCAGTAGTCTTGGGACACCGGAGACCAGCAATCAGCCCCAGCATTTT. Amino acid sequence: CASSLGTPETSNQPQHF.

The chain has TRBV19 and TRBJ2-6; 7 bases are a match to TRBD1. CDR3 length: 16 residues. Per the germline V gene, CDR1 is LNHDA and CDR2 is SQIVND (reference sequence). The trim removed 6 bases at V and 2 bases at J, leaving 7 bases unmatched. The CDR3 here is CASSAVGGTGANVLTF. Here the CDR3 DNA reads TGTGCCAGTAGCGCCGTAGGGGGCACTGGGGCCAACGTCCTGACTTTC.

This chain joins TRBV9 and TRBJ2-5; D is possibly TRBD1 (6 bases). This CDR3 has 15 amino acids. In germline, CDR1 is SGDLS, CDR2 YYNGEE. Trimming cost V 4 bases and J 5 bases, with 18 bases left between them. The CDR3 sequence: CASSPSLQGSETQYF. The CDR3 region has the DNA TGTGCCAGCAGCCCGTCCCTACAGGGTAGTGAGACCCAGTACTTC.

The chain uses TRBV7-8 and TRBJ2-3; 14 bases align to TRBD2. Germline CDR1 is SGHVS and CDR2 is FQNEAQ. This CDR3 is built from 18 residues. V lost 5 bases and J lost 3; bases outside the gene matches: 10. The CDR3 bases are TGTGCCAGCAGCCCCAAGGGACTAGCGGGAGTTCCGACAGATACGCAGTATTTT. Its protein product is CASSPKGLAGVPTDTQYF.

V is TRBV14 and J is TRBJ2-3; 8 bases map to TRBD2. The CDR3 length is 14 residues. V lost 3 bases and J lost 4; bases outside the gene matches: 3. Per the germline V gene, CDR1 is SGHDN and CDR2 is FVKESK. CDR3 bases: TGTGCCAGCAGCCAGGCTAGCGGGTCAGATACGCAGTATTTT. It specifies CASSQASGSDTQYF.

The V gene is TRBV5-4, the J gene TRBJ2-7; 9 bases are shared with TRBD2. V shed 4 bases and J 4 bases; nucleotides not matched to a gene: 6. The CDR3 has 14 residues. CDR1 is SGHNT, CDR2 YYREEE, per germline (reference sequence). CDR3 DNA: TGTGCCAGCAGCCCGGTTAGCGGGAGTTACGAGCAGTACTTC. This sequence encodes CASSPVSGSYEQYF.

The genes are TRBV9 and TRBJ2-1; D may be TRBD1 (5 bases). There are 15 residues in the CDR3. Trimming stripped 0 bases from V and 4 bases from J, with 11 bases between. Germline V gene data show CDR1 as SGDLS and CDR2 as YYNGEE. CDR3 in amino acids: CASSVDGQGYNEQFF. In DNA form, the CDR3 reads TGTGCCAGCAGCGTAGACGGGCAGGGTTACAATGAGCAGTTCTTC.

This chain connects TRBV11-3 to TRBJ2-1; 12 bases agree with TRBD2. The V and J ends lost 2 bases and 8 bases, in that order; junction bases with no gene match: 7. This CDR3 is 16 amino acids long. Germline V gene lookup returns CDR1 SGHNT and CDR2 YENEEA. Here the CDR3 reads CASSLNLAGGQDEQFF. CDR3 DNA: TGTGCCAGCAGCTTAAACCTAGCGGGAGGGCAGGATGAGCAGTTCTTC.

CDR3 sequence: CASSWGTGRADTQYF. The CDR3 DNA reads TGTGCCAGCAGTTGGGGGACAGGGAGAGCAGATACGCAGTATTTT. The chain couples TRBV27 to TRBJ2-3, with 9 nucleotides matching TRBD1. The CDR3 extends over 15 amino acids. Unmatched junction bases numbered 6, after V lost 4 bases and J lost 4 bases. The germline V gene encodes CDR1 MNHEY and CDR2 SMNVEV (reference sequence).

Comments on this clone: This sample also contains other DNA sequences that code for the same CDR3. Here the CDR3 reads CASSVEGGTEAFF. DNA of the CDR3: TGTGCCAGCAGCGTAGAGGGGGGGACTGAAGCTTTCTTT. V gene TRBV9 combines with J gene TRBJ1-1; the D gene is possibly TRBD1 (6 bases). Per the germline V gene, CDR1 is SGDLS and CDR2 is YYNGEE. Between the trimmed V and J ends, which lost 0 bases and 5 bases, there was a span of 8 bases. CDR3 length: 13 amino acids.

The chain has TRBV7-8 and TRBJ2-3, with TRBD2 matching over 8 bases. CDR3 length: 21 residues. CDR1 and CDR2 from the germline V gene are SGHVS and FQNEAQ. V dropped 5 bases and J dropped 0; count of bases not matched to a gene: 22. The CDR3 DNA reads TGTGCCAGCAGCATCGTGAATGGGATCACTAGCGGCCTTGCTAGCACAGATACGCAGTATTTT. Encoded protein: CASSIVNGITSGLASTDTQYF. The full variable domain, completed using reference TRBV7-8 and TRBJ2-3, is GAGVSQSPRYKVAKRGQDVALRCDPISGHVSLFWYQQALGQGPEFLTYFQNEAQLDKSGLPSDRFFAERPEGSVSTLKIQRTQQEDSAVYLCASSIVNGITSGLASTDTQYFGPGTRLTVL.

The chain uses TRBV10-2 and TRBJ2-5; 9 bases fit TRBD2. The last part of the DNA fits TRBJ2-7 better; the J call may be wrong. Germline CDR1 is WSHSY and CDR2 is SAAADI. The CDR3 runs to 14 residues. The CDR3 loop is CASSRTSAAYEQYF. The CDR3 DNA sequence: TGCGCCAGCAGTAGGACTAGCGCCGCCTACGAGCAGTACTTC.

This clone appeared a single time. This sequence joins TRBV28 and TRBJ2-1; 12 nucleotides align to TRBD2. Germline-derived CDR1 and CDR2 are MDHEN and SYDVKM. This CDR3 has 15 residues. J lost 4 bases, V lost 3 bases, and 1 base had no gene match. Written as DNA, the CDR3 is TGTGCCAGCAGTTTGACTAGCGGGGGTTACAATGAGCAGTTCTTC. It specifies CASSLTSGGYNEQFF.

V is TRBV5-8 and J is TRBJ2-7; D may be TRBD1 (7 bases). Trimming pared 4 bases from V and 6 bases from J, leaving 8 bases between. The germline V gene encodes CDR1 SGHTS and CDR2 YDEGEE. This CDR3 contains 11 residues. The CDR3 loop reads CASSQGGEQYF. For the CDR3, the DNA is TGTGCCAGCAGCCAGGGGGGCGAGCAGTACTTC. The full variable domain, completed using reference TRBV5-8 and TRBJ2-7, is EAGVTQSPTHLIKTRGQQATLRCSPISGHTSVYWYQQALGLGLQFLLWYDEGEERNRGNFPPRFSGRQFPNYSSELNVNALELEDSALYLCASSQGGEQYFGPGTRLTVT.

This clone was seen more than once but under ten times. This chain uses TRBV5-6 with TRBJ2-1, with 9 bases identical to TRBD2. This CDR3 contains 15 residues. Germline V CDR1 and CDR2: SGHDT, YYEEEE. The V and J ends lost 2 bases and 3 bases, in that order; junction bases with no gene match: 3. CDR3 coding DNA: TGTGCCAGCAGCTTAGGGACTAGCAGCTACAATGAGCAGTTCTTC. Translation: CASSLGTSSYNEQFF.

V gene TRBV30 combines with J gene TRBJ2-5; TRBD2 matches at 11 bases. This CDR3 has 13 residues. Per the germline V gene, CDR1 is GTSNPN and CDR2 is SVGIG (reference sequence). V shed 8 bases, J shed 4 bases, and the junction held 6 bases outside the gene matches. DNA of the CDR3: TGTGCCGGCCAACTAGCGGGAGTAGAGACCCAGTACTTC. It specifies CAGQLAGVETQYF. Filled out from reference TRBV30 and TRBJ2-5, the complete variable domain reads SQTIHQWPATLVQPVGSPLSLECTVEGTSNPNLYWYRQAAGRGLQLLFYSVGIGQISSEVPQNLSASRPQDRQFILSSKKLLLSDSGFYLCAGQLAGVETQYFGPGTRLLVL.

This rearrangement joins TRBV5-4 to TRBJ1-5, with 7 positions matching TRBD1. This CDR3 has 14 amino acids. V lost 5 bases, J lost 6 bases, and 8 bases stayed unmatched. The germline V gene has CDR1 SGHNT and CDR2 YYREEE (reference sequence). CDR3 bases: TGTGCCAGCAGTCTTCGACAGGGCAGTCAGCCCCAGCATTTT. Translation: CASSLRQGSQPQHF.

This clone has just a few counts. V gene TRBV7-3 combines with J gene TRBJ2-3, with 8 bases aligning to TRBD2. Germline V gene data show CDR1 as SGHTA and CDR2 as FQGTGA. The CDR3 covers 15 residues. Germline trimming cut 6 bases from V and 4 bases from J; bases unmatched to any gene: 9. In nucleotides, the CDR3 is TGTGCCAGCAGGCTCACGGGAGGGCCCGCAGATACGCAGTATTTT. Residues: CASRLTGGPADTQYF.

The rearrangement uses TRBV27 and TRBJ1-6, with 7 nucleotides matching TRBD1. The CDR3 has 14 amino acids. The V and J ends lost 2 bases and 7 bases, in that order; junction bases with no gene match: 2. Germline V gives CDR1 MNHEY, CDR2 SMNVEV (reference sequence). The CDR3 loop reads CASSLRDRNSPLHF. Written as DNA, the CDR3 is TGTGCCAGCAGTTTACGGGACAGAAATTCACCCCTCCACTTT.

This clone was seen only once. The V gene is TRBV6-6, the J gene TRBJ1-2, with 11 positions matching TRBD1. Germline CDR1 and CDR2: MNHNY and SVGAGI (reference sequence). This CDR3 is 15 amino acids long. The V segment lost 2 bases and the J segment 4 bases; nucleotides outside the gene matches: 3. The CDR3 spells CASSYPGTGGYGYTF. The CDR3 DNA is TGTGCCAGCAGTTACCCGGGGACAGGGGGCTATGGCTACACCTTC.

The CDR3 reads CASRPGLAANTGELFF. The CDR3 DNA sequence: TGTGCCAGCAGGCCGGGACTAGCAGCGAACACCGGGGAGCTGTTTTTT. The V and J genes are TRBV5-4 and TRBJ2-2; 9 nucleotides align to TRBD2. Trimming cost V 5 bases and J 0 bases; bases outside gene matches: 5. This CDR3 has 16 residues. CDR1 is SGHNT, CDR2 YYREEE, per germline (reference sequence).

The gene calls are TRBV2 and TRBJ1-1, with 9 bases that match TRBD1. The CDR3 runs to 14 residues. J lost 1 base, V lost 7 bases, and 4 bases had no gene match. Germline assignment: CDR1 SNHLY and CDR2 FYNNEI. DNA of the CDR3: TGTGCCAGCACCTCGGGACAGGGGAACACTGAAGCTTTCTTT. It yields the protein CASTSGQGNTEAFF.

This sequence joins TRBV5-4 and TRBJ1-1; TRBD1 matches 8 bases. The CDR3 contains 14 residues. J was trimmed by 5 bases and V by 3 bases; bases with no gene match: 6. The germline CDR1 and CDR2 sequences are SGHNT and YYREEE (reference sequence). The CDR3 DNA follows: TGTGCCAGCAGCTCTAGGACAGGGAGGACTGAAGCTTTCTTT. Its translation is CASSSRTGRTEAFF. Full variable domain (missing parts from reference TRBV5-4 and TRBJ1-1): ETGVTQSPTHLIKTRGQQVTLRCSSQSGHNTVSWYQQALGQGPQFIFQYYREEENGRGNFPPRFSGLQFPNYSSELNVNALELDDSALYLCASSSRTGRTEAFFGQGTRLTVV.